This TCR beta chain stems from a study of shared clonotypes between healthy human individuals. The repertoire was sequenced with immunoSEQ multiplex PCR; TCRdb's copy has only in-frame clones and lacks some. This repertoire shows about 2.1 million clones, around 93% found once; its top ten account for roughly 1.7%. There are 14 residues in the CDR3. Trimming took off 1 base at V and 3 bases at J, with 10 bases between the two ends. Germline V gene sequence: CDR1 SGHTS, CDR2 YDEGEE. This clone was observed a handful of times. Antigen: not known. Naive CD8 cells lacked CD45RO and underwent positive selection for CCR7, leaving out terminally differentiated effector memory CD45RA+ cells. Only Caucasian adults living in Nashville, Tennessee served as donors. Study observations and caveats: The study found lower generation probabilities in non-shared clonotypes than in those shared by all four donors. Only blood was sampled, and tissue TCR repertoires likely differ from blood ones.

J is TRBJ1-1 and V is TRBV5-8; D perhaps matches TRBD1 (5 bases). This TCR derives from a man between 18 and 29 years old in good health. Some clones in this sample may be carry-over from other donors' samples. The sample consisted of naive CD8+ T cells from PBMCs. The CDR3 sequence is CASSLLGGYTEAFF. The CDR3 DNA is TGTGCCAGCAGCTTGCTGGGGGGTTACACTGAAGCTTTCTTT.